Listed here are 21 T cell receptor beta chains from one sample, sequenced in a study of breast tumors, draining lymph nodes, adjacent tissues. TCRdb re-analysed the multiplex PCR reads in MiXCR, keeping a single row per CDR3 protein. The sample has under 30,000 distinct CDR3 sequences, about 24% seen once. Sequenced: breast tumor tissue. All receptors come from a female donor with breast cancer. Some clones in this sample may be carry-over from other donors' samples.

This clonotype was recorded at least ten times. The gene calls are TRBV12-3 or TRBV12-4 and TRBJ2-7, with unresolved D. CDR3 length: 13 amino acids. Trimming cost V 3 bases and J 7 bases, with 13 bases left between them. CDR3 loop: CASSLGISQEQYF. The DNA for the CDR3 is TGTGCCAGCAGTTTGGGTATCAGCCAGGAGCAGTACTTC.

This clonotype has a count of ten or more. This rearrangement joins TRBV6-5 to TRBJ1-3; D remains ambiguous. The CDR3 extends over 15 amino acids. Trimming cost V 0 bases and J 7 bases, with 13 bases left between them. Germline CDR1 is MNHEY and CDR2 is SVGAGI. The CDR3 DNA is TGTGCCAGCAGTTACTCGAGCTTTTCTTTGAACACCATATATTTT. Translation: CASSYSSFSLNTIYF.

This clonotype was recorded many times. This rearrangement joins TRBV20-1 to TRBJ2-3, with D hard to call. The length of the CDR3 is 15 residues. Germline loops: CDR1 DFQATT, CDR2 SNEGSKA (reference sequence). Trimming cost V 0 bases and J 6 bases, with 16 bases left between them. In DNA form, the CDR3 reads TGCAGTGCTAGAGATTTCCTGATAGCATCCGATACGCAGTATTTT. Amino acids: CSARDFLIASDTQYF.

This clonotype has ten or more counts. J is TRBJ2-2 and V is TRBV19, with 7 bases lining up with TRBD1. The CDR3 is 16 residues long. CDR1 is LNHDA, CDR2 SQIVND, per germline (reference sequence). V lost 5 bases to trimming and J lost 1 base; unmatched junction nucleotides: 7. The CDR3 loop is CASSVRDSGNTGELFF. CDR3 in DNA: TGTGCCAGTAGTGTCCGGGACAGTGGGAACACCGGGGAGCTGTTTTTT.

Ten or more counts support this clonotype. The chain carries TRBV20-1 and TRBJ1-5; 12 bases agree with TRBD1. V lost 5 bases to trimming and J lost 5 bases; unmatched junction nucleotides: 10. Germline V CDR1 and CDR2: DFQATT, SNEGSKA (reference sequence). The CDR3 has 16 residues. CDR3 coding DNA: TGCAGTGCTTTGGGACAGGGGGCGGTCCGGTATCAGCCCCAGCATTTT. Translating it yields CSALGQGAVRYQPQHF.

This clonotype was recorded many times. V and J are TRBV30 and TRBJ1-2; D is perhaps TRBD1 (6 bases). Trimming stripped 2 bases from V and 5 bases from J, with 15 bases between. The CDR3 is made up of 14 amino acids. CDR1 is GTSNPN, CDR2 SVGIG, per germline (reference sequence). The CDR3 spells CAWSKQGSWYGYTF. CDR3 sequence (DNA): TGTGCCTGGAGTAAGCAGGGGAGTTGGTATGGCTACACCTTC.

This clonotype has ten or more counts. V gene TRBV6-2 or TRBV6-3 combines with J gene TRBJ2-3; 9 bases match TRBD2. The ends lost 10 bases at V and 5 bases at J; junction bases unmatched: 10. There are 14 residues in the CDR3. CDR1 and CDR2 from the germline V gene are MNHEY and SVGEGT. The CDR3 reads CAIRPSGMEDTQYF. The CDR3 DNA reads TGTGCCATCCGCCCTAGCGGGATGGAAGATACGCAGTATTTT.

This clonotype was detected many times. This sequence joins TRBV20-1 and TRBJ2-1, with 7 bases identical to TRBD2. With V trimmed by 1 base and J by 0 bases, 3 bases remained unmatched. CDR1 is DFQATT and CDR2 is SNEGSKA in the germline V gene (reference sequence). CDR3 length equals 15 residues. As DNA, the CDR3 is TGCAGTGCTAGAGGCGGGAGCTTCTCCTACAATGAGCAGTTCTTC. It codes for CSARGGSFSYNEQFF.

The table lists this clonotype with many counts. The rearrangement joins TRBV28 to TRBJ2-7; tentatively, D is TRBD1 (6 bases). The CDR3 extends over 14 amino acids. Germline V gene data show CDR1 as MDHEN and CDR2 as SYDVKM. V lost 8 bases and J lost 2, with 16 bases in between. CDR3 residues: CASSGHYRTYEQYF. The CDR3 DNA reads as TGTGCCAGCTCGGGACACTACAGAACCTACGAGCAGTACTTC.

This clonotype was recorded many times. The chain employs TRBV7-3 and TRBJ2-7; 9 bases line up with TRBD2. Germline CDR1 is SGHTA and CDR2 is FQGTGA. The CDR3 loop spans 14 amino acids. With V trimmed by 1 base and J by 6 bases, 4 bases remained unmatched. CDR3 residues: CASSLNGGRGEQYF. The CDR3, as DNA: TGTGCCAGCAGCTTAAACGGCGGGAGGGGCGAGCAGTACTTC. The variable domain in full, with the rest retrieved from reference TRBV7-3 and TRBJ2-7, is GAGVSQTPSNKVTEKGKYVELRCDPISGHTALYWYRQSLGQGPEFLIYFQGTGAADDSGLPNDRFFAVRPEGSVSTLKIQRTERGDSAVYLCASSLNGGRGEQYFGPGTRLTVT.

Details on this clonotype: A read error may be the cause here, since a much bigger clone is one base away. The CDR3 protein is CASSRHRWEAGELLF. For the CDR3, the DNA is TGTGCCAGCAGTAGGCACAGGTGGGAAGCCGGGGAGCTGCTTTTT. The chain links TRBV27 to TRBJ2-2; D possibly matches TRBD1 or TRBD2 (5 bases each). Germline loops: CDR1 MNHEY, CDR2 SMNVEV (reference sequence). The CDR3 length is 15 residues.

In its sample, this clonotype was seen many times. The V and J genes are TRBV6-1 and TRBJ2-3, with 13 bases identical to TRBD2. The germline gives CDR1 MNHNS, CDR2 SASEGT. The CDR3 is 14 residues long. Trimming cost V 6 bases and J 11 bases; bases outside gene matches: 8. The CDR3 region has the DNA TGTGCCAGCAGAGAATGGACTAGCGGGGGCAGGCAGTATTTT. It specifies CASREWTSGGRQYF.

This clonotype was counted only a few times. This chain uses TRBV18 with TRBJ2-3; D not certain. V lost 6 bases, J lost 1 base, and 14 bases lay in between. Germline-derived CDR1 and CDR2 are KGHSH and LQKENI. This CDR3 is 15 amino acids long. The CDR3 sequence: CASSGRSVGTDTQYF. The DNA of the CDR3 is TGTGCCAGCTCGGGAAGGAGCGTGGGCACAGATACGCAGTATTTT. Full variable domain (rest looked up from reference TRBV18 and TRBJ2-3): NAGVMQNPRHLVRRRGQEARLRCSPMKGHSHVYWYRQLPEEGLKFMVYLQKENIIDESGMPKERFSAEFPKEGPSILRIQQVVRGDSAAYFCASSGRSVGTDTQYFGPGTRLTVL.

With respect to this clonotype: The conserved phenylalanine or tryptophan is not found at the CDR3 terminus, so this likely reflects a read error. The genes are TRBV6-1 and TRBJ2-2; 7 nucleotides agree with TRBD1. With 6 bases clipped from V and 6 bases from J, the junction kept 13 bases outside the gene matches. This CDR3 is built from 16 residues. Per the germline V gene, CDR1 is MNHNS and CDR2 is SASEGT. DNA of the CDR3: TGTGCCAGCAGCGAACAGGGGAACCGAGGCTCCGGGGAGCTGTTTCTT. Its translation: CASSEQGNRGSGELFL.

On this clonotype: It may be a read error: a sequence one base away is much more abundant. The missing conserved phenylalanine or tryptophan at the end of this CDR3 makes a read error likely. This chain joins TRBV18 and TRBJ2-5, with D perhaps TRBD1 (5 bases). V lost 3 bases, J lost 5 bases, and 13 bases lay in between. CDR1 and CDR2 from the germline V gene are KGHSH and LQKENI. CDR3 length equals 14 residues. The CDR3 DNA reads as TGTGCCAGCTCACCTCAAGACCGACAGGAGACCCAGTACTAC. It yields the protein CASSPQDRQETQYY.

Ten or more counts support this clonotype. The CDR3 coding sequence is TGTGCCAGTAGTATACATTTTTACACAGATACGCAGTATTTT. It specifies CASSIHFYTDTQYF. The chain uses TRBV19 and TRBJ2-3; D gene ambiguous. The CDR3 extends over 14 amino acids. Deletions cut 2 bases from V and 2 bases from J, with 8 bases between. Germline V gives CDR1 LNHDA, CDR2 SQIVND (reference sequence).

This clonotype was recorded at least ten times. The chain uses TRBV6-1 and TRBJ1-5; D might be TRBD1 (5 bases). Per germline, CDR1 MNHNS and CDR2 SASEGT. Trimming removed 5 bases at V and 0 bases at J, with 17 bases between. This CDR3 is 17 amino acids long. As DNA, the CDR3 is TGTGCCAGCAGTCTACGGGCCGGGACTAATAGCAATCAGCCCCAGCATTTT. This gives the protein CASSLRAGTNSNQPQHF.

The chain employs TRBV3-1 and TRBJ1-5, with 8 nucleotides matching TRBD1. The length of the CDR3 is 16 residues. Germline V gene lookup returns CDR1 LGHDT and CDR2 YNNKEL (reference sequence). J gave up 6 bases and V 1 base, and 8 bases lay outside the gene matches. The CDR3 bases are TGTGCCAGCAGCCAAGGCTCCCGACAGGGGTTTCAGCCCCAGCATTTT. It is translated as CASSQGSRQGFQPQHF.

This clonotype was recorded at least ten times. V and J are TRBV2 and TRBJ2-1, with TRBD2 matching 10 bases. J gave up 2 bases and V 6 bases, and 7 bases lay outside the gene matches. Germline CDR1 is SNHLY and CDR2 is FYNNEI. This CDR3 has 16 amino acids. This chain's CDR3 is CASRGRTSGTYNEQFF. The CDR3 coding sequence is TGTGCCAGCAGGGGGAGGACTAGCGGTACCTACAATGAGCAGTTCTTC.

The table lists this clonotype with many counts. This chain uses TRBV12-3 or TRBV12-4 with TRBJ2-7, with D perhaps matching TRBD2 (6 bases). V was cut by 5 bases and J by 2 bases, with 19 bases left in between. The CDR3 is 16 residues long. DNA for the CDR3: TGTGCCAGCAGTGCCCCCCGAGGAGGGCTCCCCTACGAGCAGTACTTC. Translation gives CASSAPRGGLPYEQYF.

The chain uses TRBV4-3 and TRBJ2-2, with 7 bases lining up with TRBD2. CDR1 is LGHNA and CDR2 is YSLEER in the germline V gene. CDR3 length equals 17 residues. Unmatched junction bases numbered 4, after V lost 0 bases and J lost 0 bases. The CDR3 loop reads CASSQDRLAANTGELFF. In nucleotides, the CDR3 is TGCGCCAGCAGCCAAGATCGCCTAGCGGCGAACACCGGGGAGCTGTTTTTT.